Shown below are 18 T cell receptor beta chains from a single sample sequenced in a study of beta chain features in type 1 diabetes. Regarding the study as a whole: Patients with Type 1 diabetes showed moderately but significantly shorter TCRB CDR3s in all four CD4+ subsets.

Antigens of these TCRs are unknown. Expressed TCRB transcripts were sequenced after all isolated RNA was converted to cDNA. Profiling relied on immunoSEQ multiplex PCR, and the TCRdb table lists in-frame clones only, not all of them. The repertoire holds fewer than 300,000 clones, with roughly 20% as singletons. Input material: naive CD4+ T cells from blood. The source is a woman between 40 and 50 years old with type 1 diabetes.

This clone was seen only a few times. This chain connects TRBV18 to TRBJ2-7; TRBD1 matches at 7 bases. The V gene end was trimmed by 3 bases and the J gene end by 7 bases; junction bases not matched to a gene: 9. CDR1 is KGHSH and CDR2 is LQKENI in the germline V gene. The CDR3 consists of 14 residues. The CDR3 sequence is CASSPSTGSREQYF. Written as DNA, the CDR3 is TGTGCCAGCTCACCTTCGACAGGGAGTAGAGAGCAGTACTTC.

The genes are TRBV6-6 and TRBJ2-1, with D maybe TRBD1 (5 bases). In germline, CDR1 is MNHNY, CDR2 SVGAGI (reference sequence). The V end was cut by 0 bases, the J end by 8 bases, with 14 bases between. The CDR3 covers 15 residues. The CDR3 region has the DNA TGTGCCAGCAGTTACTCGAGGCAGGGCTTTCATGAGCAGTTCTTC. Translating it yields CASSYSRQGFHEQFF.

This clone came up a few times. The chain carries TRBV5-4 and TRBJ2-1, with 8 nucleotides matching TRBD2. V trimming: 2 bases; J trimming: 4 bases; junction bases outside the gene matches: 5. The germline CDR1 and CDR2 sequences are SGHNT and YYREEE (reference sequence). This CDR3 comprises 15 residues. CDR3 bases: TGTGCCAGCAGCTTAGGAGCGGGGGAGTACAATGAGCAGTTCTTC. It codes for CASSLGAGEYNEQFF.

The chain couples TRBV6-5 to TRBJ1-5; D gene uncertain. Trimming took off 2 bases at V and 5 bases at J, with 7 bases between the two ends. The CDR3 covers 13 residues. CDR1 MNHEY and CDR2 SVGAGI come from the germline V gene. CDR3 region: CASSYGGHQPQHF. The CDR3 region has the DNA TGTGCCAGCAGTTACGGCGGGCATCAGCCCCAGCATTTT.

V usage is TRBV4-1 and J usage is TRBJ1-2; D is perhaps TRBD1 (6 bases). Germline V gene lookup returns CDR1 MGHRA and CDR2 YSYEKL. This CDR3 spans 13 amino acids. V was trimmed by 3 bases and J by 8 bases, leaving 13 bases between them. CDR3 nucleotide sequence: TGCGCCAGCAGCCACGCGGCAGGGGAGGGCTACACCTTC. Amino acids: CASSHAAGEGYTF.

This clone was counted between two and nine times. V and J are TRBV30 and TRBJ1-1; 10 nucleotides match TRBD1. Germline V CDR1 and CDR2: GTSNPN, SVGIG (reference sequence). The V and J ends lost 3 bases and 3 bases, in that order; junction bases with no gene match: 13. This CDR3 has 17 residues. CDR3 protein: CAWRPPRQGAGDTEAFF. Written as DNA, the CDR3 is TGTGCCTGGAGACCCCCACGACAGGGGGCAGGGGACACTGAAGCTTTCTTT. Combining the CDR3 with reference TRBV30 and TRBJ1-1 gives the whole variable domain SQTIHQWPATLVQPVGSPLSLECTVEGTSNPNLYWYRQAAGRGLQLLFYSVGIGQISSEVPQNLSASRPQDRQFILSSKKLLLSDSGFYLCAWRPPRQGAGDTEAFFGQGTRLTVV.

J is TRBJ1-1 and V is TRBV14, with D possibly TRBD1 on 5 matching bases. V lost 0 bases to trimming and J lost 6 bases, with 14 bases between them. This CDR3 region has 15 residues. Germline values: CDR1 SGHDN, CDR2 FVKESK. CDR3 residues: CASSQDNWVRAEAFF. CDR3 sequence (DNA): TGTGCCAGCAGCCAAGATAATTGGGTCAGGGCTGAAGCTTTCTTT.

This clone was detected a few times. V is TRBV4-3 and J is TRBJ2-7; the match to TRBD1 covers 7 bases. This CDR3 has 15 residues. V lost 0 bases and J lost 5; bases outside the gene matches: 7. Germline V gene sequence: CDR1 LGHNA, CDR2 YSLEER. CDR3 sequence reads: CASSQDQGRGNEQYF. Here the CDR3 DNA reads TGCGCCAGCAGCCAAGATCAGGGCAGGGGGAACGAGCAGTACTTC.

This clone was counted between two and nine times. J is TRBJ2-7 and V is TRBV30; D possibly corresponds to TRBD2 (5 bases). Germline V lookup: CDR1 GTSNPN, CDR2 SVGIG (reference sequence). The V and J ends lost 4 bases and 5 bases respectively, with 12 bases between them. The CDR3 covers 12 residues. The DNA of the CDR3 is TGTGCCTGGAATACGGGAACCCACGAGCAGTACTTC. This encodes CAWNTGTHEQYF.

In its sample, this clone was seen a few times. V gene TRBV5-6 combines with J gene TRBJ1-1; maybe TRBD1 (5 bases). The CDR3 sequence is 14 residues long. Germline V lookup: CDR1 SGHDT, CDR2 YYEEEE. With 3 bases removed from V and 1 base from J, the gap between germline ends came to 10 bases. CDR3 loop: CASSSGQPNTEAFF. The CDR3 DNA reads as TGTGCCAGCAGCTCTGGACAACCGAACACTGAAGCTTTCTTT.

This chain links TRBV5-1 with TRBJ2-5; no clear D. The ends were cut back, 7 bases at V and 4 bases at J, with 14 bases in the middle. In germline, CDR1 is SGHRS, CDR2 YFSETQ. The length of the CDR3 is 13 residues. The CDR3 region has the DNA TGCGCCAGCGGTCGACTGGTGGGAGAGACCCAGTACTTC. Amino acids: CASGRLVGETQYF.

This clone was seen a handful of times. The chain recombines TRBV29-1 with TRBJ2-1; 14 nucleotides line up with TRBD2. Losses at the gene ends were 7 bases for V and 7 bases for J; bases not matched to a gene: 6. The V gene's germline CDR1 is SQVTM and CDR2 ANQGSEA. The CDR3 is 14 residues long. Written as DNA, the CDR3 is TGCAGCGGCTCCGGGACTAGCGGGAGTAATGAGCAGTTCTTC. Translating gives CSGSGTSGSNEQFF.

For this clone: Other DNA sequences within the sample encode an identical CDR3. V and J are TRBV7-2 and TRBJ1-1, with D possibly TRBD1 on 5 matching bases. Trimming took 2 bases from V and 2 from J, leaving 6 bases between them. Germline CDR1 SGHTA, CDR2 FQGNSA. The CDR3 loop spans 13 amino acids. The CDR3 bases are TGTGCCAGCAGCTTACAGGGAAACACTGAAGCTTTCTTT. Protein sequence: CASSLQGNTEAFF.

The V and J genes are TRBV5-6 and TRBJ1-2; TRBD1 matches 7 bases. V trimming: 0 bases; J trimming: 12 bases; junction bases outside the gene matches: 8. There are 13 residues in the CDR3. The germline V gene has CDR1 SGHDT and CDR2 YYEEEE. This CDR3 is CASSLGQGRFNTF. The CDR3 DNA reads as TGTGCCAGCAGCTTGGGACAGGGTAGATTTAACACCTTC.

The genes are TRBV23-1 and TRBJ2-1; no clear D gene. TRBV23-1 is assigned to the ORF class and has an uncertain function. The length of the CDR3 is 13 residues. The germline V and J ends were trimmed by 4 bases and 8 bases, with 12 bases remaining between them. CDR3 coding DNA: TGCGCCAGCAGTCGGAGAAGGTGCGATGAGCAGTTCTTC. Residues: CASSRRRCDEQFF.

This clone was counted between two and nine times. This chain links TRBV30 with TRBJ1-1; D might be TRBD1 (5 bases). The CDR3 totals 14 residues. Looked up from germline, CDR1 is GTSNPN and CDR2 is SVGIG (reference sequence). Between the trimmed V and J ends, which lost 1 base and 7 bases, there was a span of 16 bases. The CDR3 coding sequence is TGTGCCTGGAGTGCAATACAGGTTCCAAATGAAGCTTTCTTT. This sequence encodes CAWSAIQVPNEAFF.

The J gene is TRBJ2-1, the V gene TRBV7-6; a possible D gene is TRBD1 (5 bases). Germline assignment: CDR1 SGHVS and CDR2 FNYEAQ. CDR3 size: 16 residues. Trimming stripped 1 base from V and 0 bases from J, with 10 bases between. The CDR3 is CASSLGGHFSYNEQFF. As DNA, the CDR3 is TGTGCCAGCAGCTTAGGGGGCCACTTCTCCTACAATGAGCAGTTCTTC. Using reference TRBV7-6 and TRBJ2-1 for the parts outside the CDR3, the full variable domain is GAGVSQSPRYKVTKRGQDVALRCDPISGHVSLYWYRQALGQGPEFLTYFNYEAQQDKSGLPNDRFSAERPEGSISTLTIQRTEQRDSAMYRCASSLGGHFSYNEQFFGPGTRLTVL.

This clone turned up a few times. The chain is built from TRBV9 and TRBJ2-4; TRBD1 might be the D (5 bases). Trimming took off 3 bases at V and 7 bases at J, with 11 bases between the two ends. The germline CDR1 and CDR2 sequences are SGDLS and YYNGEE. There are 13 residues in the CDR3. CDR3: CASSEGIGNIQYF. CDR3 bases: TGTGCCAGCAGCGAGGGGATAGGGAACATTCAGTACTTC.